These 26 T cell receptor beta chains share one sample of origin, sequenced in a study of cytomegalovirus exposure and HLA in healthy donors. Primers for the PCR totalled 60 Vbeta and 13 Jbeta. Data came from immunoSEQ multiplex PCR; TCRdb stores just in-frame clones and leaves some out. The sample yields roughly 120,000 clones, roughly 74% seen once. Sequenced input: PBMCs. The receptors originated from a woman in her forties or fifties in good health and CMV-seropositive.

V gene TRBV7-2 combines with J gene TRBJ1-2; D not resolved. V dropped 2 bases and J dropped 3 bases, with 7 bases sitting between them. The CDR3 consists of 13 residues. Germline-derived CDR1 and CDR2 are SGHTA and FQGNSA. The CDR3: CASSLLPDYGYTF. DNA of the CDR3: TGTGCCAGCAGCTTATTGCCAGACTATGGCTACACCTTC.

V usage is TRBV19 and J usage is TRBJ2-1; weak D call: TRBD1 (5 bases). Germline CDR1 LNHDA, CDR2 SQIVND (reference sequence). This CDR3 is built from 14 residues. V lost 8 bases, J lost 0 bases, and 11 bases lay in between. CDR3 bases: TGTGCCAGTGAACTCCAGGGCTCCTACAATGAGCAGTTCTTC. Amino acid sequence: CASELQGSYNEQFF.

This chain joins TRBV5-1 and TRBJ1-4; D call uncertain. The ends were cut back, 0 bases at V and 4 bases at J, with 19 bases in the middle. Germline CDR1 and CDR2: SGHRS and YFSETQ. The length of the CDR3 is 18 residues. CDR3 bases: TGCGCCAGCAGCTTGGGGGTGCCCTACGGGAGACTTAATGAAAAACTGTTTTTT. Its protein product is CASSLGVPYGRLNEKLFF.

The sample holds one count of this clone. The chain employs TRBV28 and TRBJ2-7; 7 nucleotides agree with TRBD2. CDR1 and CDR2 (germline): MDHEN, SYDVKM. The CDR3 runs to 15 residues. V dropped 2 bases and J dropped 0; count of bases not matched to a gene: 4. The chain's CDR3 is CASSLAGTTSYEQYF. CDR3 sequence (DNA): TGTGCCAGCAGTTTAGCCGGGACTACCTCCTACGAGCAGTACTTC.

This clone showed up just a few times. The V call is TRBV5-4, the J call TRBJ1-4; D remains unclear. V was cut by 4 bases and J by 0 bases, with 13 bases left in between. This CDR3 spans 16 amino acids. Germline V CDR1 and CDR2: SGHNT, YYREEE (reference sequence). The CDR3 nucleotides read TGTGCCAGCAGCCCCGGAGTGGTGGCAACTAATGAAAAACTGTTTTTT. Amino acid sequence: CASSPGVVATNEKLFF. Based on the CDR3 plus reference TRBV5-4 and TRBJ1-4, the full variable domain is ETGVTQSPTHLIKTRGQQVTLRCSSQSGHNTVSWYQQALGQGPQFIFQYYREEENGRGNFPPRFSGLQFPNYSSELNVNALELDDSALYLCASSPGVVATNEKLFFGSGTQLSVL.

Here the CDR3 reads CASTPPGRQETQYF. DNA for the CDR3: TGTGCCAGCACCCCTCCGGGTCGTCAAGAGACCCAGTACTTC. The chain carries TRBV21-1 and TRBJ2-5; TRBD2 reflects the table's D call only, with no check against the DNA. TRBV21-1 is a pseudogene locus. This CDR3 is 14 amino acids long.

This clone was counted only a few times. The rearrangement uses TRBV28 and TRBJ2-7, with TRBD2 identical over 10 bases. The V segment lost 3 bases and the J segment 2 bases; nucleotides outside the gene matches: 16. Germline CDR1 and CDR2: MDHEN and SYDVKM. The CDR3 sequence is 19 residues long. Written as DNA, the CDR3 is TGTGCCAGCAGTTTGGGAGCGGGGGGGCCAGGACTTCTAACCTACGAGCAGTACTTC. Translated: CASSLGAGGPGLLTYEQYF.

The chain employs TRBV6-6 and TRBJ2-7, with D possibly TRBD1 on 6 matching bases. The CDR3 length is 13 residues. CDR1 is MNHNY, CDR2 SVGAGI, per germline (reference sequence). The V end was cut by 10 bases, the J end by 0 bases, with 13 bases between. The CDR3 DNA sequence: TGTGCCACCAACAGGGCCGACTCCTACGAGCAGTACTTC. Translated: CATNRADSYEQYF.

The chain joins TRBV10-3 to TRBJ2-7, with 8 positions matching TRBD2. The V gene's germline CDR1 is ENHRY and CDR2 SYGVKD. V lost 3 bases and J lost 0; bases outside the gene matches: 7. The CDR3 spans 16 residues. The CDR3 DNA follows: TGTGCCATCAGTGACCCGGGGGGGATGAGCTCCTACGAGCAGTACTTC. As protein: CAISDPGGMSSYEQYF.

The chain employs TRBV7-3 and TRBJ1-1; 7 positions agree with TRBD1. The CDR3 totals 13 residues. The V segment lost 4 bases and the J segment 7 bases; nucleotides outside the gene matches: 6. CDR1 SGHTA and CDR2 FQGTGA come from the germline V gene. CDR3 protein: CASSSRRDSEAFF. CDR3 nucleotides: TGTGCCAGCAGCTCCCGGCGGGACAGTGAAGCTTTCTTT. The full variable domain, rest sourced from reference TRBV7-3 and TRBJ1-1, is GAGVSQTPSNKVTEKGKYVELRCDPISGHTALYWYRQSLGQGPEFLIYFQGTGAADDSGLPNDRFFAVRPEGSVSTLKIQRTERGDSAVYLCASSSRRDSEAFFGQGTRLTVV.

This rearrangement joins TRBV27 to TRBJ2-1; D call uncertain. Trimming stripped 3 bases from V and 5 bases from J, with 5 bases between. The CDR3 is 12 amino acids. CDR1 and CDR2 (germline): MNHEY, SMNVEV (reference sequence). DNA for the CDR3: TGTGCCAGCAGTTTGGCGGACAATGAGCAGTTCTTC. Translated, it gives CASSLADNEQFF.

This clone was observed a single time. The rearrangement uses TRBV27 and TRBJ2-3; D uncertain. Trimming pared 5 bases from V and 2 bases from J, leaving 17 bases between. Per germline, CDR1 MNHEY and CDR2 SMNVEV (reference sequence). The CDR3 length is 16 residues. The CDR3 loop is CASSPSGARPTDTQYF. Written as DNA, the CDR3 is TGTGCCAGCAGTCCCTCAGGTGCCCGCCCCACAGATACGCAGTATTTT.

This rearrangement joins TRBV6-5 to TRBJ2-5, with TRBD2 identical over 7 bases. The trim removed 8 bases at V and 7 bases at J, leaving 13 bases unmatched. Germline assignment: CDR1 MNHEY and CDR2 SVGAGI. The CDR3 is 14 residues long. The CDR3, as DNA: TGTGCCAGCGGCACTGATCGGGGGGTTCGGACCCAGTACTTC. It codes for CASGTDRGVRTQYF.

This clone is a singleton in its sample. For the CDR3, the DNA is TGTGCCAGTAGTCGGGACAGGGGTTCAATGGATACGCAGTATTTT. Its translation is CASSRDRGSMDTQYF. The J gene is TRBJ2-3, the V gene TRBV19; 10 positions agree with TRBD1. The CDR3 is made up of 15 amino acids. The junction had 8 bases not matched to a gene; V was cut back by 5 bases and J by 6 bases. Germline lookup yields CDR1 LNHDA and CDR2 SQIVND (reference sequence).

V is TRBV5-1 and J is TRBJ2-5; 11 bases are shared with TRBD2. J was trimmed by 3 bases and V by 4 bases; bases with no gene match: 5. Germline lookup yields CDR1 SGHRS and CDR2 YFSETQ. The CDR3 consists of 15 residues. The CDR3 nucleotides read TGCGCCAGCAGCCCGGGACTAGCGGTAGAAGAGACCCAGTACTTC. Translated, it gives CASSPGLAVEETQYF.

The chain couples TRBV5-1 to TRBJ1-1; D call uncertain. V was trimmed by 5 bases and J by 0 bases, leaving 8 bases between them. Germline V lookup: CDR1 SGHRS, CDR2 YFSETQ. There are 13 residues in the CDR3. Written as DNA, the CDR3 is TGCGCCAGCAGTGGGCCCATGAACACTGAAGCTTTCTTT. It is translated as CASSGPMNTEAFF.

The chain joins TRBV6-5 to TRBJ1-1; D gene uncertain. V was trimmed by 8 bases and J by 5 bases, leaving 9 bases between them. CDR3 length equals 11 residues. Germline V CDR1 and CDR2: MNHEY, SVGAGI. The CDR3 region is CASGRGTEAFF. In DNA form, the CDR3 reads TGTGCCAGCGGGCGCGGGACTGAAGCTTTCTTT.

The chain links TRBV5-1 to TRBJ2-7, with 8 bases lining up with TRBD1. Germline assignment: CDR1 SGHRS and CDR2 YFSETQ. This CDR3 comprises 15 residues. V was clipped by 2 bases and J by 3 bases; unmatched bases: 7. CDR3 amino acids: CASSLSPGGNYEQYF. The CDR3 coding sequence is TGCGCCAGCAGCTTATCGCCAGGGGGCAACTACGAGCAGTACTTC. The full variable domain, in which reference TRBV5-1 and TRBJ2-7 provide the parts outside the CDR3, is KAGVTQTPRYLIKTRGQQVTLSCSPISGHRSVSWYQQTPGQGLQFLFEYFSETQRNKGNFPGRFSGRQFSNSRSEMNVSTLELGDSALYLCASSLSPGGNYEQYFGPGTRLTVT.

The chain has TRBV11-1 and TRBJ1-2; the match to TRBD1 covers 10 bases. Germline V lookup: CDR1 SGHAT, CDR2 FQDESV (reference sequence). The CDR3 extends over 14 amino acids. Unmatched junction bases numbered 5, after V lost 4 bases and J lost 6 bases. CDR3 region: CASSYRDRGDGYTF. In nucleotides, the CDR3 is TGTGCCAGCAGCTACCGGGACAGGGGTGATGGCTACACCTTC.

The rearrangement uses TRBV4-2 and TRBJ2-7; TRBD1 aligns across 9 bases. The germline V gene has CDR1 LGHNA and CDR2 YNFKEQ. The CDR3 runs to 18 residues. V dropped 1 base and J dropped 6; count of bases not matched to a gene: 16. Here the CDR3 DNA reads TGTGCCAGCAGCCAAGGATGGACAGGGGCAGTGTGGGGAATCGAGCAGTACTTC. It encodes CASSQGWTGAVWGIEQYF.

The chain employs TRBV28 and TRBJ1-2; TRBD1 matches 11 bases. This CDR3 comprises 15 residues. After removal of 3 bases from V and 8 bases from J, the junction contained 8 bases not matched to a gene. Per germline, CDR1 MDHEN and CDR2 SYDVKM. The CDR3 loop is CASSFLGQGADGYTF. For the CDR3, the DNA is TGTGCCAGCAGTTTTTTAGGACAGGGGGCGGACGGCTACACCTTC.

The chain is built from TRBV4-2 and TRBJ2-1, with 13 bases aligning to TRBD2. Trimming removed 4 bases from V and 8 bases from J; junction bases left unmatched: 11. Germline V gene sequence: CDR1 LGHNA, CDR2 YNFKEQ. The CDR3 is made up of 17 amino acids. The CDR3 protein is CASSPYVLAGGLDEQFF. In nucleotides, the CDR3 is TGTGCCAGCAGCCCCTACGTACTAGCGGGGGGGCTTGATGAGCAGTTCTTC.

This clone was observed a single time. This chain links TRBV5-1 with TRBJ2-3, with a tentative D call TRBD1 (6 bases). Germline CDR1 is SGHRS and CDR2 is YFSETQ. V lost 0 bases to trimming and J lost 4 bases, with 9 bases between them. The CDR3 consists of 14 residues. The CDR3 DNA reads as TGCGCCAGCAGCTTGGTACAGGGCCCAGATACGCAGTATTTT. This codes for CASSLVQGPDTQYF.

The rearrangement uses TRBV5-1 and TRBJ2-1; 10 bases map to TRBD2. With V trimmed by 4 bases and J by 1 base, 8 bases remained unmatched. CDR1 and CDR2 (germline): SGHRS, YFSETQ. The CDR3 sequence is 17 residues long. As DNA, the CDR3 is TGCGCCAGCAGCGGGGGCGTTAGCGGGGGGTCCTACAATGAGCAGTTCTTC. It encodes CASSGGVSGGSYNEQFF.

The chain combines TRBV12-5 with TRBJ1-2, with 9 bases fitting TRBD1. This CDR3 contains 15 residues. Germline V CDR1 and CDR2: LGHNT, FRNRAP. V gave up 7 bases and J gave up 4 bases; unmatched junction bases: 10. The CDR3 loop reads CASVITTGGGYGYTF. CDR3 coding DNA: TGTGCTAGTGTTATCACTACAGGGGGCGGCTATGGCTACACCTTC.

The V and J genes are TRBV4-1 and TRBJ1-2; D may be TRBD1 (6 bases). This CDR3 comprises 16 residues. Trimming took 3 bases from V and 3 from J, leaving 17 bases between them. Germline V CDR1 and CDR2: MGHRA, YSYEKL. The CDR3 DNA follows: TGCGCCAGCAGCCAGGTGCTGACAGGAACTTACTATGGCTACACCTTC. Amino acids: CASSQVLTGTYYGYTF.